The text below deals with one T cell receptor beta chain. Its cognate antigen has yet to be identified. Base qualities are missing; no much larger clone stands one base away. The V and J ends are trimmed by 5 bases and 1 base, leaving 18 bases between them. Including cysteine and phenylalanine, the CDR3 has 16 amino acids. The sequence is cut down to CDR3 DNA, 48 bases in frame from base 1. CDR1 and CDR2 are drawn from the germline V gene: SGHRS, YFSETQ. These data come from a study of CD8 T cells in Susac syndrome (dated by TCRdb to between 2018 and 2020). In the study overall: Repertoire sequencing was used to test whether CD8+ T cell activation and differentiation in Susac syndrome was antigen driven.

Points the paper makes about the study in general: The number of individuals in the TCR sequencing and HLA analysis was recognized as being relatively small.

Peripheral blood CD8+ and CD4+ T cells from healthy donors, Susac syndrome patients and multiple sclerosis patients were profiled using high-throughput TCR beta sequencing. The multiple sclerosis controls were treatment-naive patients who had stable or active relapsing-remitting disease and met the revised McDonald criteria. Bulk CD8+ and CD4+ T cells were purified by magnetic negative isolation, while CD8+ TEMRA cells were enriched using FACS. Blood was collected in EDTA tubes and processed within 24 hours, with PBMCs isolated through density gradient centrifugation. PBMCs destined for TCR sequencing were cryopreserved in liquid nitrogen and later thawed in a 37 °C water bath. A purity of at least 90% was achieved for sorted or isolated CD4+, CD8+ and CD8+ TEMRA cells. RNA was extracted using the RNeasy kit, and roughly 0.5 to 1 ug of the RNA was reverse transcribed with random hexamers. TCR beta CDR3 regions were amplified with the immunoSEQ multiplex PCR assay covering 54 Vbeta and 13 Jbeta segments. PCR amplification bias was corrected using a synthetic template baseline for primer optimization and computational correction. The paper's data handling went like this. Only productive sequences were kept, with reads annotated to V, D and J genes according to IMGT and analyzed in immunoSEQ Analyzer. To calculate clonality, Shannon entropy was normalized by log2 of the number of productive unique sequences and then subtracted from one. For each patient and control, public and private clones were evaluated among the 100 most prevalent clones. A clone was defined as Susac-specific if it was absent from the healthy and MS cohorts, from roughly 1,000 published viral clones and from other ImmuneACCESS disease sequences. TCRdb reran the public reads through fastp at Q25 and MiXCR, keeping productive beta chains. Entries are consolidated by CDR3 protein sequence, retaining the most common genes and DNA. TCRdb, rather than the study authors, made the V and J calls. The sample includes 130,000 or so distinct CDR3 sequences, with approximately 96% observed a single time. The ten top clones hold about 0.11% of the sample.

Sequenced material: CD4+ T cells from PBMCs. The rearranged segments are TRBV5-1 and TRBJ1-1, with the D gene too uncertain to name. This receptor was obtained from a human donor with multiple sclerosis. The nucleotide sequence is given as TGCGCCAGCAGTCTAGGATTCGAGGGTCGGAACACTGAAGCTTTCTTT. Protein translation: CASSLGFEGRNTEAFF.